This entry lists 15 T cell receptor beta chains sequenced from one sample in a study of human T cells and chemical hapten exposure. The time point denotes: patch test 1, 2 weeks after DPC sensitization. Treatment noted: therapeutic diphenylcyclopropenone sensitization with weekly scalp DPC. TCRdb re-analysed the RACE reads in MiXCR, keeping a single row per CDR3 protein. Here the sample spans around 190,000 distinct CDR3 sequences, about 22% being singletons. The sample consisted of whole blood, taken in connection with sensitization to the hapten diphenylcyclopropenone (DPC). These receptors were taken from a woman in her forties or fifties with alopecia areata. Some clones in this sample may be carry-over from other donors' samples.

This clonotype was counted a few times. The rearrangement links TRBV3-1 to TRBJ1-1; D uncertain. Germline lookup yields CDR1 LGHDT and CDR2 YNNKEL (reference sequence). Between the trimmed V and J ends, which lost 1 base and 5 bases, there was a span of 8 bases. CDR3 length: 13 amino acids. CDR3 region: CASSQVPGTEAFF. The CDR3 DNA is TGTGCCAGCAGCCAAGTGCCTGGAACTGAAGCTTTCTTT.

This clonotype has just a few counts. CDR3 sequence reads: CASSGAGTLELYNEQFF. The CDR3 region has the DNA TGTGCCAGCAGCGGGGCCGGGACACTGGAGTTATACAATGAGCAGTTCTTC. The chain combines TRBV5-6 with TRBJ2-1, with D tentatively TRBD1 (6 bases). The length of the CDR3 is 17 residues. V was cut by 4 bases and J by 4 bases, with 21 bases left in between. CDR1 and CDR2 from the germline V gene are SGHDT and YYEEEE.

This clonotype was seen only a few times. The junction shows a germline mismatch at one end, possibly a read error. This chain joins TRBV2 and TRBJ1-4, with D unresolved. The CDR3 is made up of 12 amino acids. Germline V gives CDR1 SNHLY, CDR2 FYNNEI. The CDR3 nucleotides are TGTGCCAGCAGTGAAGCAATGCGGCCTTCCTATTTT. Translating gives CASSEAMRPSYF.

The J gene is TRBJ2-1, the V gene TRBV20-1; perhaps TRBD2 as D (5 bases). Between the trimmed V and J ends, which lost 6 bases and 12 bases, there was a span of 15 bases. The CDR3 covers 11 residues. CDR1 is DFQATT and CDR2 is SNEGSKA in the germline V gene (reference sequence). CDR3 residues: CSATGWGAQFF. The CDR3, as DNA: TGCAGTGCCACGGGATGGGGTGCGCAGTTCTTC.

V is TRBV20-1 and J is TRBJ1-2; the D gene is possibly TRBD1 (5 bases). Germline CDR1 is DFQATT and CDR2 is SNEGSKA (reference sequence). The CDR3 contains 15 residues. V was cut by 0 bases and J by 2 bases, with 13 bases left in between. The CDR3 here is CSARDSKGQNYGYTF. CDR3 nucleotide sequence: TGCAGTGCTAGAGATTCTAAGGGGCAGAACTATGGCTACACCTTC.

This clonotype was counted between two and nine times. The J gene is TRBJ1-1, the V gene TRBV7-3, with a tentative D call TRBD1 (5 bases). Looked up from germline, CDR1 is SGHTA and CDR2 is FQGTGA. This CDR3 has 15 amino acids. Deletions cut 5 bases from V and 9 bases from J, with 22 bases between. CDR3 DNA: TGTGCCAGCAGCCCCCACGGGAGAATGCGGGGCCAAGCTTTCTTT. Protein: CASSPHGRMRGQAFF.

This clonotype was counted a few times. This chain connects TRBV28 to TRBJ1-3; D unresolved. CDR1 MDHEN and CDR2 SYDVKM come from the germline V gene. Trimming stripped 2 bases from V and 0 bases from J, with 2 bases between. CDR3 length: 13 amino acids. CDR3 sequence (DNA): TGTGCCAGCAGTTTAACCTCTGGAAACACCATATATTTT. This translates into CASSLTSGNTIYF.

Remarks on this clonotype: One junction end does not reproduce the germline sequence, and a read error may be involved. The chain has TRBV7-9 and TRBJ2-7, with a weak D call TRBD2 (5 bases). Germline lookup yields CDR1 SEHNR and CDR2 FQNEAQ (reference sequence). The CDR3 is 14 residues long. CDR3 region: CAGSLDLGPYEQYF. The CDR3 DNA is TGTGCCGGCAGCTTGGACTTAGGACCCTACGAGCAGTACTTC.

This clonotype was picked up a small number of times. The V and J genes are TRBV20-1 and TRBJ2-1; perhaps TRBD1 as D (6 bases). Germline V lookup: CDR1 DFQATT, CDR2 SNEGSKA (reference sequence). V was clipped by 3 bases and J by 0 bases, with 21 bases between them. The CDR3 is 18 amino acids. CDR3 amino acids: CSASSAGEGPRSYNEQFF. CDR3 DNA sequence: TGCAGTGCTAGCTCGGCAGGGGAAGGGCCGCGCTCCTACAATGAGCAGTTCTTC.

This clonotype was recorded a few times. V usage is TRBV11-2 and J usage is TRBJ2-7; tentatively, D is TRBD2 (5 bases). V shed 2 bases and J shed 4 bases, with 9 bases lying between them. The CDR3 runs 13 residues. Germline loops: CDR1 SGHAT, CDR2 FQNNGV. CDR3 sequence reads: CASSLSTGYEQYF. Here the CDR3 DNA reads TGTGCCAGCAGCTTAAGTACGGGGTACGAGCAGTACTTC.

This CDR3 reads CSVGQGFEKLFF. CDR3 coding DNA: TGCAGCGTTGGACAGGGGTTCGAAAAACTGTTTTTT. The rearrangement joins TRBV29-1 to TRBJ1-4; 8 bases are shared with TRBD1. The CDR3 consists of 12 residues. The J segment lost 8 bases and the V segment lost 4 bases, leaving 3 bases of the junction unmatched. Looked up from germline, CDR1 is SQVTM and CDR2 is ANQGSEA.

This clonotype was detected only a few times. This chain links TRBV18 with TRBJ1-2; 9 positions agree with TRBD1. CDR3 length: 13 amino acids. V lost 5 bases, J lost 6 bases, and 4 bases stayed unmatched. The germline V gene has CDR1 KGHSH and CDR2 LQKENI. The CDR3 nucleotides read TGTGCCAGCTCAATGGGGACAGGGAATGGCTACACCTTC. As protein: CASSMGTGNGYTF.

The chain uses TRBV5-1 and TRBJ1-4; D unclear. CDR1 is SGHRS, CDR2 YFSETQ, per germline. The germline V and J ends were trimmed by 0 bases and 13 bases, with 10 bases remaining between them. CDR3 length equals 12 residues. CDR3 amino acids: CASSLEGRRLFF. As DNA, the CDR3 is TGCGCCAGCAGCTTGGAAGGCAGAAGACTGTTTTTT.

A few counts support this clonotype. The J gene is TRBJ2-3, the V gene TRBV2; D remains ambiguous. Trimming took off 3 bases at V and 12 bases at J, with 7 bases between the two ends. CDR1 SNHLY and CDR2 FYNNEI come from the germline V gene. The CDR3 sequence is 10 residues long. The CDR3 sequence is CASSDSAQYF. CDR3 sequence (DNA): TGTGCCAGCAGTGACAGCGCCCAGTATTTT. The entire variable domain, with the rest obtained from reference TRBV2 and TRBJ2-3, is as follows: EPEVTQTPSHQVTQMGQEVILRCVPISNHLYFYWYRQILGQKVEFLVSFYNNEISEKSEIFDDQFSVERPDGSNFTLKIRSTKLEDSAMYFCASSDSAQYFGPGTRLTVL.

This clonotype turned up a few times. The gene calls are TRBV6-1 and TRBJ2-1; 10 bases agree with TRBD2. Per the germline V gene, CDR1 is MNHNS and CDR2 is SASEGT. J was trimmed by 5 bases and V by 5 bases; bases with no gene match: 9. The CDR3 length is 16 residues. The CDR3 spells CASSTLSSGGDNEQFF. In nucleotides, the CDR3 is TGTGCCAGCAGTACCTTATCTAGCGGGGGCGACAATGAGCAGTTCTTC.